This T cell receptor beta chain was sequenced in a study of CD8 T cells in ankylosing spondylitis. A single record per CDR3 protein comes from TCRdb applying MiXCR to the 5' RACE reads. Of hundreds of thousands of distinct CDR3 sequences in the sample, roughly 24% were seen once. Whole-study results and caveats: In ankylosing spondylitis blood, a motif of roughly 8 highly homologous TCR beta variants appeared characteristic. Significant enrichment of disease-linked clones was reported in matched ankylosing spondylitis synovial fluid.

V trimming: 3 bases; J trimming: 3 bases; junction bases outside the gene matches: 13. This CDR3 is 17 amino acids long. Germline values: CDR1 DFQATT, CDR2 SNEGSKA (reference sequence). This clonotype was seen a handful of times. Antigen specificity is unknown. The rearrangement uses TRBV20-1 and TRBJ2-7, with TRBD2 identical over 11 bases. This clonotype originated in a male donor with ankylosing spondylitis or in good health (not recorded which). Sequenced input: blood, either unsorted or a sorted T cell fraction (not recorded which). The CDR3: CSASNPTSGSSIYEQYF. The CDR3 DNA reads as TGCAGTGCTAGCAACCCTACTAGCGGGAGTTCCATCTACGAGCAGTACTTC.